Included here is one TCR beta chain sequence, with context. No antigen is known for it. Base qualities are not recorded, but no much larger clone differs from it by a single base. The source of the sample is a study of post-analysis software for immune sequencing data (dated by TCRdb to between 2014 and 2016). Concerning the study at large: Disease courses on record covered relapsing-remitting, secondary progressive and progressive-relapsing multiple sclerosis, though some patients had no subtype annotation. The patient repertoires were set against under 13 previously published healthy control repertoires from donors whose ages ranged from roughly 6 to 27 years. A subset of samples was prepared in parallel using single-end sample barcoding, then pooled and co-amplified after Illumina adapter ligation. The study at large found these results: Normalized Chao1 diversity was significantly lower in multiple sclerosis patients than controls, suggesting substantial peripheral T-cell clonal expansion. Significantly higher frequencies in patients than in controls were found for five or six TRBV segments, including TRBV5-6, TRBV5-1 and TRBV20-1. Strong co-clustering of samples prepared in the same batch was shown by direct clustering with F measure, prompting a batch-effect correction. The control group was slightly older than the multiple sclerosis patient group.

V loses 2 bases, J loses 4 bases, and the germline ends lie 17 bases apart. Reading the germline V gene gives CDR1 MGHDK and CDR2 SYGVNS. The CDR3 holds 16 amino acids from the cysteine to the phenylalanine. The read is trimmed to its CDR3 DNA, 48 bases read in frame from base 1. The method behind the library was PCR. The run used an Illumina HiSeq 2500. To reduce PCR and sequencing biases, unique molecular identifiers were incorporated into the TCR beta cDNA libraries. Per 1 to 10 million input T cells, roughly 500,000 cDNA molecules were obtained, such that each molecule approximated one T cell. Patient libraries were prepared and sequenced with the same protocol used for the earlier healthy control dataset. Samples belonging to the same batch were prepared together, multiplexed and sequenced on a shared HiSeq lane. In the paper's pipeline: MIGEC handled the raw barcoded reads, throwing out single-read molecular identifier groups before consensus assembly and CDR3 extraction. VDJtools was used for post-analysis of the clonotype tables, and diversity was normalized by down-sampling every dataset to the size of the smallest sample. To correct batch-related cross-sample contamination, repertoire overlap clustering matched CDR3 amino acid sequences but not nucleotide sequences. TCRdb reran the public reads through fastp at Q25 and MiXCR, keeping productive beta chains. Each entry merges the rows of one CDR3 protein and shows their most common DNA and genes. For this entry, the V and J calls and clone size follow TCRdb and not the study's own pipeline. This sample holds 700,000 to 900,000 distinct CDR3 sequences; 46% were observed only once. In total, the top ten clones hold just under 5% of the sample.

TCR beta repertoires were profiled from peripheral blood of about a dozen young patients with multiple sclerosis to demonstrate the VDJtools post-analysis software. The multiple sclerosis patients were children and adolescents between roughly 6 and 16 years of age. The origin of this receptor is a girl aged 10-17 years with multiple sclerosis. The sample was blood. Recombination joined TRBV25-1 with TRBJ1-2; TRBD1 is a weak D gene call, 6 bases matching. The DNA reads TGTGCCAGCAGTGAACCCAGGACAGAGTCTATCTATGGCTACACCTTC. It translates to CASSEPRTESIYGYTF.